The 16 T cell receptor beta chains in this list originate from one sample, sequenced in a study of blood T cell repertoires in COVID-19. Repertoires were generated with immunoSEQ multiplex PCR, while TCRdb's copy carries only in-frame clones and drops some. Of approximately 150,000 clones in the sample, about 87% were seen once. The sequenced material came from peripheral blood. These receptors were collected from a woman between 50 and 59 years old with active or convalescent COVID-19.

This chain links TRBV6-1 with TRBJ2-4; 8 nucleotides align to TRBD1. Germline CDR1 MNHNS, CDR2 SASEGT. This CDR3 contains 17 residues. Unmatched junction bases numbered 12, after V lost 2 bases and J lost 6 bases. The CDR3 nucleotides are TGTGCCAGCAGTGAACGTCCGGTCAGGGGGCAGGGAAACATTCAGTACTTC. It codes for CASSERPVRGQGNIQYF.

The chain joins TRBV5-1 to TRBJ1-5; D perhaps matches TRBD1 (5 bases). V lost 0 bases, J lost 3 bases, and 10 bases lay in between. The CDR3 totals 15 residues. CDR1 and CDR2 (germline): SGHRS, YFSETQ. CDR3 residues: CASSLGGEANQPQHF. The CDR3 DNA sequence: TGCGCCAGCAGCTTGGGGGGGGAGGCCAATCAGCCCCAGCATTTT.

This clone was seen a single time. The rearrangement links TRBV4-3 to TRBJ1-2; a possible D gene is TRBD1 (5 bases). This CDR3 has 16 amino acids. V lost 4 bases to trimming and J lost 4 bases, with 19 bases between them. CDR1 is LGHNA and CDR2 is YSLEER in the germline V gene. The chain's CDR3 is CASSLLGGTASYGYTF. The CDR3 DNA reads as TGCGCCAGCAGCCTCCTTGGAGGGACCGCTTCCTATGGCTACACCTTC.

For this clone: Relative to the germline gene, one junction end is altered; a read error may explain this. J is TRBJ2-1 and V is TRBV7-7; 8 bases are shared with TRBD1. Germline V CDR1 and CDR2: SSHAT, FNYEAQ (reference sequence). The CDR3 totals 14 residues. The CDR3: CASSLGGQVNEQFF. Written as DNA, the CDR3 is TGTGCTAGCAGCTTAGGGGGACAGGTCAATGAGCAGTTCTTC.

The chain uses TRBV11-1 and TRBJ2-7, with no clear D. Trimming took off 3 bases at V and 6 bases at J, with 6 bases between the two ends. The germline CDR1 and CDR2 sequences are SGHAT and FQDESV (reference sequence). The CDR3 loop spans 11 amino acids. CDR3 residues: CASSFNSEQYF. Here the CDR3 DNA reads TGTGCCAGCAGCTTTAATAGCGAGCAGTACTTC.

The count of this clone is one. The J gene is TRBJ2-1, the V gene TRBV3-1 (or the pseudogene TRBV3-2); the D gene is possibly TRBD1 (7 bases). Trimming pared 1 base from V and 4 bases from J, leaving 17 bases between. The CDR3 is 17 amino acids. CDR1 is LGHDT, CDR2 YNNKEL, per germline (reference sequence). In DNA form, the CDR3 reads TGTGCCAGCAGCCAAGCCGCCGGAGGGGGCCCTTACAATGAGCAGTTCTTC. It yields the protein CASSQAAGGGPYNEQFF.

This chain uses TRBV6-4 with TRBJ2-7, with TRBD1 identical over 9 bases. The CDR3 length is 17 residues. Germline V gives CDR1 MRHNA, CDR2 SNTAGT. Trimming took 2 bases from V and 0 from J; bases not matched to a gene: 8. The CDR3 reads CASSDARGQGNSYEQYF. In DNA form, the CDR3 reads TGTGCCAGCAGTGACGCCAGGGGACAGGGAAACTCCTACGAGCAGTACTTC.

This sequence joins TRBV7-2 and TRBJ1-5; a possible D gene is TRBD1 (6 bases). This CDR3 is built from 16 residues. Germline CDR1 reads SGHTA; CDR2 reads FQGNSA. V gave up 1 base and J gave up 5 bases, with 15 bases separating them. The CDR3 sequence is CASSLGPTGNYQPQHF. Here the CDR3 DNA reads TGTGCCAGCAGCTTAGGGCCCACAGGGAATTATCAGCCCCAGCATTTT.

The V and J genes are TRBV30 and TRBJ1-1; tentative D call: TRBD1 (6 bases). V gave up 7 bases and J gave up 3 bases, with 12 bases separating them. Germline V gives CDR1 GTSNPN, CDR2 SVGIG (reference sequence). This CDR3 contains 12 residues. The CDR3 loop reads CAFLTGYTEAFF. CDR3 sequence (DNA): TGTGCCTTTCTTACAGGGTACACTGAAGCTTTCTTT.

The gene calls are TRBV18 and TRBJ1-5, with D tentatively TRBD1 (5 bases). Trimming left V 5 bases short and J 4 bases short, with 9 bases between. The CDR3 loop spans 13 amino acids. Germline CDR1 and CDR2: KGHSH and LQKENI. The CDR3 region is CASSGDRNQPQHF. The DNA for the CDR3 is TGTGCCAGCTCAGGAGACAGAAATCAGCCCCAGCATTTT.

The genes are TRBV29-1 and TRBJ2-7, with 10 nucleotides matching TRBD1. This CDR3 comprises 15 residues. With 0 bases clipped from V and 5 bases from J, the junction kept 7 bases outside the gene matches. Germline loops: CDR1 SQVTM, CDR2 ANQGSEA. The CDR3, as DNA: TGCAGCGTTGAAGATCGAGGGACAGGGGAAGACGAGCAGTACTTC. Translated: CSVEDRGTGEDEQYF.

The rearrangement links TRBV11-3 to TRBJ2-3, with D possibly TRBD2 on 5 matching bases. This CDR3 comprises 15 residues. V was shortened by 1 base and J by 1 base, with 9 bases between the two germline ends. Germline CDR1 is SGHNT and CDR2 is YENEEA. DNA of the CDR3: TGTGCCAGCAGCTTAGTCGGCGGGCGCACAGATACGCAGTATTTT. It is translated as CASSLVGGRTDTQYF.

The rearrangement joins TRBV6-2 or TRBV6-3 to TRBJ2-3; 9 nucleotides agree with TRBD1. Per the germline V gene, CDR1 is MNHEY and CDR2 is SVGEGT. The CDR3 has 15 residues. Trimming removed 6 bases from V and 0 bases from J; junction bases left unmatched: 4. The CDR3 loop is CASSDRGISTDTQYF. The CDR3 bases are TGTGCCAGCAGCGACAGGGGGATTAGCACAGATACGCAGTATTTT.

The DNA of the CDR3 is TGCGCCAGCAGCTACGGACAGAACACCGGGGAGCTGTTTTTT. Amino acid sequence: CASSYGQNTGELFF. The rearrangement joins TRBV5-1 to TRBJ2-2; D is perhaps TRBD1 (5 bases). The ends were cut back, 3 bases at V and 1 base at J, with 7 bases in the middle. In germline, CDR1 is SGHRS, CDR2 YFSETQ. The CDR3 totals 14 residues.

J is TRBJ2-2 and V is TRBV24-1; the D is unclear. The CDR3 is 12 residues long. Germline V gene sequence: CDR1 KGHDR, CDR2 SFDVKD. V was clipped by 7 bases and J by 5 bases, with 7 bases between them. CDR3 bases: TGTGCCACCAGCCCAGGTACCGGGGAGCTGTTTTTT. This encodes CATSPGTGELFF.

V gene TRBV5-1 combines with J gene TRBJ2-2; the D is unclear. The germline gives CDR1 SGHRS, CDR2 YFSETQ. Trimming took 3 bases from V and 0 from J, leaving 3 bases between them. This CDR3 is 13 amino acids long. CDR3 in amino acids: CASSSTNTGELFF. The CDR3 DNA reads TGCGCCAGCAGCTCCACGAACACCGGGGAGCTGTTTTTT.